This T cell receptor (beta chain) was obtained from a study of T cell clonotyping in hematopoietic cell transplantation. Study information: Recipient samples before transplant were obtained post-cytoreduction.

This table comes from immunoSEQ multiplex PCR, and its TCRdb copy is limited to in-frame clones, with some not included. Among roughly 30,000 clones listed, roughly 85% were seen once. This CDR3 is 14 amino acids long. CDR1 SEHNR and CDR2 FQNEAQ come from the germline V gene (reference sequence). The ends were cut back, 1 base at V and 2 bases at J, with 9 bases in the middle. Time point indicated: recipient sample about 28 days before transplant, after cytoreduction. Study results and limitations: Graft donor and pretransplant recipient Inverse Simpson Index values predicted broader posttransplant TCR diversity. At the given depth, recipient repertoires were over 95% de novo clonotypes. Recipient TCR diversity dropped after transplant; expanded clonotypes rose from day 30 to 180.

This clone is classed as medium-sized. Antigen specificity is unknown. V and J are TRBV7-9 and TRBJ2-7; D perhaps matches TRBD1 (5 bases). This TCR came from a man aged 40-50 years with acute myeloid leukemia. Some clones in this sample may be carry-over from other donors' samples. The sample in question was peripheral blood mononuclear cells, obtained before stem cell transplant. The CDR3 region is CASSLVQGTYEQYF. DNA for the CDR3: TGTGCCAGCAGCTTAGTCCAGGGAACCTACGAGCAGTACTTC.